A selection of T cell receptor beta chains follows, all from one sample in a study of blood T cell repertoires in COVID-19. The protocol was immunoSEQ multiplex PCR, while the TCRdb copy is restricted to in-frame clones and leaves out a portion. Here the sample spans roughly 73,000 clones, roughly four fifths being singletons. The specimen was peripheral blood. The source of these receptors is a woman in her 70s with acute or convalescent COVID-19. Each CDR3 is given with its conserved first and last residue. A D gene is named only where the DNA matches it firmly. Where a row states a size, it is once, few, many or the class of an expanded clone; other rows omit it.

TRBJ2-7,TRBV2,NA,NA,CASSDYSYEQYF,TGTGCCAGCAGTGACTACTCCTACGAGCAGTACTTC
TRBJ1-1,TRBV28,once,NA,CASSFGSGEITEAFF,TGTGCCAGCAGTTTTGGTTCGGGGGAGATCACTGAAGCTTTCTTT
TRBJ1-1,TRBV7-9,NA,NA,CASSLGQFNTEAFF,TGTGCCAGCAGTTTAGGACAATTCAACACTGAAGCTTTCTTT
TRBJ2-7,TRBV7-2,NA,TRBD1,CASSSAGTGAYEQYF,TGTGCCAGCAGCTCCGCGGGGACAGGGGCCTACGAGCAGTACTTC
TRBJ1-1,TRBV7-3,NA,NA,CASSLTGGNTEAFF,TGTGCCAGCAGCTTAACCGGGGGGAACACTGAAGCTTTCTTT
TRBJ1-1,TRBV10-3,NA,TRBD1,CAISESGQSNTEAFF,TGTGCCATCAGTGAGTCGGGACAGTCCAACACTGAAGCTTTCTTT
TRBJ2-3,TRBV28,NA,NA,CASSLNRVADTQYF,TGTGCCAGCAGTTTGAACAGGGTCGCAGATACGCAGTATTTT
TRBJ2-1,TRBV3-1/TRBV3-2,NA,TRBD1,CASTKGTGSYNEQFF,TGTGCCAGCACCAAAGGGACAGGGTCCTACAATGAGCAGTTCTTC
TRBJ2-5,TRBV18,NA,TRBD1,CASSGRDRGLGSETQYF,TGTGCCAGCTCAGGACGGGACAGGGGGCTTGGGTCAGAGACCCAGTACTTC
TRBJ1-1,TRBV19,NA,NA,CASSTTLNTEAFF,TGTGCCAGTAGCACGACACTGAACACTGAAGCTTTCTTT
TRBJ2-3,TRBV18,NA,NA,CASSPTQGYGDTQYF,TGTGCCAGCTCACCGACCCAGGGGTATGGAGATACGCAGTATTTT
TRBJ2-5,TRBV5-1,NA,NA,CASSLGTGKETQYF,TGCGCCAGCAGCTTGGGAACAGGCAAAGAGACCCAGTACTTC
TRBJ1-2,TRBV7-9,NA,TRBD1,CASSLGQGNGYTF,TGTGCCAGCAGCTTAGGACAGGGGAATGGCTACACCTTC
TRBJ1-4,TRBV4-1,once,TRBD1,CASSQDPSGGQGDNEKLFF,TGCGCCAGCAGCCAAGACCCCTCAGGGGGACAGGGCGATAATGAAAAACTGTTTTTT
TRBJ2-2,TRBV27,NA,TRBD2,CASSLRSGTLNTGELFF,TGTGCCAGCAGTTTGCGGAGCGGGACCCTGAACACCGGGGAGCTGTTTTTT
TRBJ1-1,TRBV28,NA,TRBD1,CASSLWEGARSEAFF,TGTGCCAGCAGTTTATGGGAGGGGGCAAGGTCTGAAGCTTTCTTT
TRBJ2-6,TRBV14,NA,NA,CASSQVGGGANVLTF,TGTGCCAGCAGCCAAGTTGGCGGTGGGGCCAACGTCCTGACTTTC